The rows below give T cell receptor beta chains drawn from one sample of a study of blood T cell repertoires in COVID-19. The repertoire was sequenced with immunoSEQ multiplex PCR; TCRdb's copy has only in-frame clones and lacks some. The sample has 80,000 to 85,000 clones; approximately 86% are singletons. Sequenced input: peripheral blood. The receptors were sampled from a woman aged 80 or over with acute or convalescent COVID-19. Each CDR3 is given with its conserved first and last residue. D genes are given only for firm matches.

v_call: TRBV15; d_call: TRBD1; j_call: TRBJ1-4; cdr3_aa: CATERDRGRGNEKLFF; cdr3_nt: TGTGCCACCGAACGGGACAGGGGGCGAGGGAATGAAAAACTGTTTTTT
v_call: TRBV19; d_call: TRBD1; j_call: TRBJ2-7; cdr3_aa: CASRRDRVGEQYF; cdr3_nt: TGTGCCAGTAGGCGGGACAGGGTAGGCGAGCAGTACTTC
v_call: TRBV5-4; d_call: TRBD2; j_call: TRBJ2-2; cdr3_aa: CASSPGGTRTGELFF; cdr3_nt: TGTGCCAGCAGCCCCGGGGGGACTAGAACCGGGGAGCTGTTTTTT
v_call: TRBV5-1; d_call: TRBD2; j_call: TRBJ2-2; cdr3_aa: CASSYSGGVTGELFF; cdr3_nt: TGCGCCAGCAGTTACAGCGGGGGGGTTACCGGGGAGCTGTTTTTT
v_call: TRBV6-5; d_call: TRBD1; j_call: TRBJ1-5; cdr3_aa: CASKRTGGNQPQHF; cdr3_nt: TGTGCCAGCAAAAGGACAGGGGGGAATCAGCCCCAGCATTTT
v_call: TRBV2; d_call: .; j_call: TRBJ2-7; cdr3_aa: CASSDGQPYEQYF; cdr3_nt: TGTGCCAGCAGTGACGGACAGCCCTACGAGCAGTACTTC
v_call: TRBV2; d_call: TRBD1; j_call: TRBJ2-2; cdr3_aa: CASVKQGAVTGELFF; cdr3_nt: TGTGCCAGTGTAAAACAGGGGGCGGTCACCGGGGAGCTGTTTTTT
v_call: TRBV19; d_call: TRBD1; j_call: TRBJ1-5; cdr3_aa: CASRDRGLGSNQPQHF; cdr3_nt: TGTGCCAGTAGGGACAGGGGGCTCGGGAGCAATCAGCCCCAGCATTTT
v_call: TRBV4-3; d_call: .; j_call: TRBJ1-2; cdr3_aa: CASSQGPGAWGYTF; cdr3_nt: TGCGCCAGCAGCCAAGGACCGGGAGCCTGGGGCTACACCTTC
v_call: TRBV29-1; d_call: TRBD2; j_call: TRBJ2-1; cdr3_aa: CSVQRGSGSHEQFF; cdr3_nt: TGCAGCGTCCAAAGAGGTAGCGGGAGCCATGAGCAGTTCTTC
v_call: TRBV30; d_call: .; j_call: TRBJ1-2; cdr3_aa: CAWSGQSNYGYTF; cdr3_nt: TGTGCCTGGAGTGGACAGTCTAACTATGGCTACACCTTC
v_call: TRBV7-8; d_call: TRBD2; j_call: TRBJ2-3; cdr3_aa: CASSLIGSGGLTDTQYF; cdr3_nt: TGTGCCAGCAGCTTAATCGGGAGCGGGGGTTTAACAGATACGCAGTATTTT
v_call: TRBV18; d_call: TRBD2; j_call: TRBJ2-7; cdr3_aa: CASSLLDLAGADEQYF; cdr3_nt: TGTGCCAGCTCCCTCTTGGACCTAGCGGGAGCCGACGAGCAGTACTTC
v_call: TRBV12-3/TRBV12-4; d_call: TRBD1; j_call: TRBJ1-2; cdr3_aa: CASSQDRGISYTF; cdr3_nt: TGTGCCAGCAGCCAGGACAGGGGGATCAGCTACACCTTC
v_call: TRBV10-3; d_call: .; j_call: TRBJ2-7; cdr3_aa: CAISRDTSYEQYF; cdr3_nt: TGTGCCATCAGCCGGGACACATCCTACGAGCAGTACTTC
v_call: TRBV27; d_call: TRBD1; j_call: TRBJ2-7; cdr3_aa: CASSLNRDRAVQYF; cdr3_nt: TGTGCCAGCAGTCTGAACCGGGACAGGGCGGTGCAGTACTTC
v_call: TRBV12-3/TRBV12-4; d_call: TRBD1; j_call: TRBJ1-5; cdr3_aa: CASSPQGDQPQHF; cdr3_nt: TGTGCCAGCAGTCCTCAGGGGGATCAGCCCCAGCATTTT
v_call: TRBV9; d_call: .; j_call: TRBJ2-5; cdr3_aa: CASSVGGGVLETQYF; cdr3_nt: TGTGCCAGCAGCGTAGGAGGGGGGGTTCTGGAGACCCAGTACTTC
v_call: TRBV18; d_call: .; j_call: TRBJ2-7; cdr3_aa: CASSSSSYEQYF; cdr3_nt: TGTGCCAGCTCATCGAGCTCCTACGAGCAGTACTTC
v_call: TRBV10-3; d_call: TRBD1; j_call: TRBJ1-2; cdr3_aa: CAISESAGGYGYTF; cdr3_nt: TGTGCCATCAGTGAGTCGGCAGGGGGCTATGGCTACACCTTC